This TCR beta chain came from a study of OX40 agonist ivuxolimab in advanced cancers. Study at large: From 23 to 79 years was the age range, with a mean of around 57 years, and around 83% were male. Overall study results and limits: Relative to CD4+, CD8+ T cells held more expanded clones on average.

In regard to this clone: Antigen: not known.

This table comes from immunoSEQ multiplex PCR, and its TCRdb copy is limited to in-frame clones, with some not included. Of tens of thousands of clones in the sample, nearly 90% were seen once. V lost 1 base, J lost 2 bases, and 12 bases lay in between. Germline assignment: CDR1 GTSNPN and CDR2 SVGIG (reference sequence). This CDR3 contains 14 residues. The sample here was CD4+ or CD8+ T cells sorted from blood, taken in a trial of the OX40 agonist ivuxolimab. The sequence was collected from an adult with an advanced solid tumor such as melanoma, head and neck, liver or kidney cancer. The chain employs TRBV30 and TRBJ2-7, with D tentatively TRBD1 (5 bases). The CDR3 nucleotides are TGTGCCTGGAGTGCAGGGCTCAGAACCTACGAGCAGTACTTC. It codes for CAWSAGLRTYEQYF.